This T cell receptor (beta chain) was obtained from a study of identical twins. Study-wide results and limits: Instead of following the same donors, the conclusions were based on cross-sectional statistical analysis. Among monozygotic twins, out-of-frame TCR alpha sharing exceeded what models predicted.

This clonotype was found a few times. The antigen remains unidentified. CDR3 size: 14 residues. V was cut by 4 bases and J by 1 base, with 7 bases left in between. Germline CDR1 MNHEY, CDR2 SVGAGI. TCRdb redid the calling of the 5' RACE reads with MiXCR, one entry per CDR3 protein. The sample lists about 900,000 distinct CDR3 sequences; 12% were seen once. These same data were also listed under a study on yellow fever vaccine responses in identical twins.

The chain uses TRBV6-5 and TRBJ2-2; the D is unclear. Material: PBMCs. The receptor was derived from a young woman in good health. The CDR3 protein is CASSSFRNTGELFF. CDR3 sequence (DNA): TGTGCCAGCAGTTCATTTCGGAACACCGGGGAGCTGTTTTTT.